One and the same sample provided the 21 T cell receptor beta chains below, sequenced in a study of T cell responses to AZD1222 COVID-19 vaccine. The table came from immunoSEQ multiplex PCR; TCRdb's copy has only in-frame clones and leaves some out. In the table there are 75,000 to 80,000 clones, roughly 90% of which are singletons. The sequenced sample was peripheral blood, obtained 28 days after the second AZD1222 dose. The receptors were sampled from an adult who received the AZD1222 COVID-19 vaccine.

This sequence joins TRBV10-3 and TRBJ2-1, with 7 bases fitting TRBD1. The V gene's germline CDR1 is ENHRY and CDR2 SYGVKD. This CDR3 spans 14 amino acids. The J segment lost 7 bases and the V segment lost 4 bases, leaving 7 bases of the junction unmatched. In DNA form, the CDR3 reads TGTGCCATCAGTGTTGACAGGGAGTCGAATGAGCAGTTCTTC. It is translated as CAISVDRESNEQFF.

Here the CDR3 DNA reads TGTGCCAGCAGTAGTTTAGTACCCGAGGAAGCTTTCTTT. Translating it yields CASSSLVPEEAFF. The chain recombines TRBV28 with TRBJ1-1; D is unclear. This CDR3 has 13 amino acids. Germline lookup yields CDR1 MDHEN and CDR2 SYDVKM. V was shortened by 5 bases and J by 8 bases, with 15 bases between the two germline ends.

The genes are TRBV13 and TRBJ1-3; unclear D gene. V lost 8 bases, J lost 0 bases, and 14 bases lay in between. CDR3 length: 15 amino acids. CDR1 and CDR2 (germline): PRHDT, FYEKMQ (reference sequence). The CDR3 is CASHGKLRSGNTIYF. The CDR3 DNA reads TGTGCCAGCCATGGGAAGCTTCGCTCTGGAAACACCATATATTTT.

The chain uses TRBV2 and TRBJ1-5; D is uncertain. This CDR3 comprises 15 residues. Germline lookup yields CDR1 SNHLY and CDR2 FYNNEI. V was pared by 2 bases and J by 2 bases, with 10 bases between. CDR3 sequence (DNA): TGTGCCAGCAGTGAAAGGTTCTGGGGCAATCAGCCCCAGCATTTT. It yields the protein CASSERFWGNQPQHF.

Here the CDR3 DNA reads TGCGCCAGCAGAAGGGGATGGGCTAGCGGAGGCTCCGAAGATAGGTACCAAGAGACCCAGTACTTC. Translated, it gives CASRRGWASGGSEDRYQETQYF. The rearrangement joins TRBV5-1 to TRBJ2-5; 7 bases match TRBD2. Germline lookup yields CDR1 SGHRS and CDR2 YFSETQ. The V segment lost 5 bases and the J segment 0 bases; nucleotides outside the gene matches: 28. The CDR3 loop spans 22 amino acids.

The chain joins TRBV5-4 to TRBJ1-1; TRBD1 matches 7 bases. Germline V gene lookup returns CDR1 SGHNT and CDR2 YYREEE (reference sequence). Trimming took 5 bases from V and 3 from J; bases not matched to a gene: 16. CDR3 length: 17 amino acids. The CDR3 is CASSLKKTGVGDTEAFF. The DNA for the CDR3 is TGTGCCAGCAGTTTAAAAAAAACAGGGGTAGGAGACACTGAAGCTTTCTTT.

The chain is built from TRBV6-5 and TRBJ1-5, with a possible D match to TRBD1 (6 bases). V lost 10 bases and J 0 bases, leaving 16 bases between the germline ends. The CDR3 sequence is 15 residues long. Germline V gene data show CDR1 as MNHEY and CDR2 as SVGAGI. The CDR3: CATSPQGYSNQPQHF. The CDR3 region has the DNA TGTGCCACCAGCCCGCAGGGGTATAGCAATCAGCCCCAGCATTTT.

The chain joins TRBV4-1 to TRBJ1-5; D call uncertain. This CDR3 is built from 15 residues. The V gene's germline CDR1 is MGHRA and CDR2 YSYEKL. V lost 5 bases and J lost 0, with 11 bases in between. Here the CDR3 reads CASSSLAVSNQPQHF. In nucleotides, the CDR3 is TGCGCCAGCAGCTCTCTTGCAGTTAGCAATCAGCCCCAGCATTTT.

The genes are TRBV5-8 and TRBJ2-5; 11 positions match TRBD1. The CDR3 has 15 amino acids. The V gene end was trimmed by 3 bases and the J gene end by 4 bases; junction bases not matched to a gene: 5. Germline CDR1 SGHTS, CDR2 YDEGEE. CDR3 bases: TGTGCCAGCAGCTATCCGGGACAGGGGGGAGAGACCCAGTACTTC. It encodes CASSYPGQGGETQYF.

The chain has TRBV5-1 and TRBJ2-5; the match to TRBD2 covers 13 bases. The CDR3 runs 16 residues. The germline CDR1 and CDR2 sequences are SGHRS and YFSETQ. The V segment lost 2 bases and the J segment 2 bases; nucleotides outside the gene matches: 3. Here the CDR3 DNA reads TGCGCCAGCAGCTTTACTAGCGGGGGGGTACAAGAGACCCAGTACTTC. Translated: CASSFTSGGVQETQYF.

This chain joins TRBV5-1 and TRBJ2-1; D is ambiguous. V lost 0 bases and J 0 bases, leaving 10 bases between the germline ends. CDR3 size: 16 residues. Per germline, CDR1 SGHRS and CDR2 YFSETQ. The CDR3 nucleotides read TGCGCCAGCAGCTTGGTGTCTTCCCGCTCCTACAATGAGCAGTTCTTC. Amino acid sequence: CASSLVSSRSYNEQFF.

For this clone: One end of the junction does not line up with germline, which may come from a read error. This chain uses TRBV12-3 or TRBV12-4 with TRBJ1-3; D might be TRBD1 (6 bases). This CDR3 region has 13 residues. The CDR3 reads CASSYGSTKNRDF. The CDR3 DNA reads as TGTGCCAGCAGTTACGGGAGTACAAAGAACAGGGATTTT.

This chain joins TRBV27 and TRBJ2-5, with 7 bases lining up with TRBD2. The CDR3 is 14 residues long. The germline gives CDR1 MNHEY, CDR2 SMNVEV (reference sequence). The V and J ends lost 8 bases and 1 base, in that order; junction bases with no gene match: 7. The CDR3 region has the DNA TGTGCCAGCTCGTCACTAGCGCTCCAAGAGACCCAGTACTTC. Its protein is CASSSLALQETQYF.

This rearrangement joins TRBV23-1 to TRBJ2-1; D uncertain. TRBV23-1 is recorded as an ORF, its role being uncertain. Trimming removed 0 bases from V and 2 bases from J, with 8 bases in between. The CDR3 is made up of 15 amino acids. CDR3 region: CASSQSRATYNEQFF. Written as DNA, the CDR3 is TGCGCCAGCAGTCAATCTAGGGCAACCTACAATGAGCAGTTCTTC.

J is TRBJ2-3 and V is TRBV6-5; D is undetermined. This CDR3 is built from 11 residues. From germline, CDR1 is MNHEY and CDR2 SVGAGI. The germline V and J ends were trimmed by 4 bases and 5 bases, with 4 bases remaining between them. The CDR3 reads CASSLIDTQYF. Written as DNA, the CDR3 is TGTGCCAGCAGTTTGATAGATACGCAGTATTTT.

The chain carries TRBV28 and TRBJ1-1, with a tentative D call TRBD1 (5 bases). The CDR3 contains 16 residues. The V end lost 5 bases, the J end lost 1 base, and 17 bases lay between the germline ends. The V gene's germline CDR1 is MDHEN and CDR2 SYDVKM. Here the CDR3 reads CASSAHSGPRNTEAFF. The CDR3 DNA reads TGTGCCAGCAGTGCCCATTCGGGACCCAGGAACACTGAAGCTTTCTTT. Using reference TRBV28 and TRBJ1-1 for the parts outside the CDR3, the full variable domain is DVKVTQSSRYLVKRTGEKVFLECVQDMDHENMFWYRQDPGLGLRLIYFSYDVKMKEKGDIPEGYSVSREKKERFSLILESASTNQTSMYLCASSAHSGPRNTEAFFGQGTRLTVV.

CDR3 DNA sequence: TGTGCCAGCAGGGAGACAGGGGGCGGGGAGCTGTTTTTT. Amino acids: CASRETGGGELFF. The V and J genes are TRBV6-5 and TRBJ2-2, with 9 bases matching TRBD1. This CDR3 contains 13 residues. Per germline, CDR1 MNHEY and CDR2 SVGAGI. Germline trimming cut 6 bases from V and 7 bases from J; bases unmatched to any gene: 3.

The chain has TRBV5-1 and TRBJ1-6; D call uncertain. The V end was cut by 0 bases, the J end by 10 bases, with 17 bases between. CDR3 length: 16 amino acids. Germline V lookup: CDR1 SGHRS, CDR2 YFSETQ. The CDR3 DNA reads as TGCGCCAGCAGCTTGGTGTTATCTCTTTATGGCTCACCCCTCCACTTT. Translation gives CASSLVLSLYGSPLHF.

This clone has a handful of counts. The chain is built from TRBV5-1 and TRBJ2-7, with TRBD2 matching 8 bases. Germline V lookup: CDR1 SGHRS, CDR2 YFSETQ. Trimming removed 3 bases from V and 1 base from J; junction bases left unmatched: 9. This CDR3 spans 16 amino acids. This CDR3 reads CASSSNSGATSYEQYF. For the CDR3, the DNA is TGCGCCAGCAGCTCGAATAGCGGGGCGACTTCCTACGAGCAGTACTTC.

The CDR3 protein is CASSREAGNTEAFF. DNA for the CDR3: TGTGCCAGCAGTCGGGAGGCAGGGAACACTGAAGCTTTCTTT. This chain links TRBV5-4 with TRBJ1-1; unclear D gene. Germline lookup yields CDR1 SGHNT and CDR2 YYREEE (reference sequence). Trimming removed 5 bases from V and 1 base from J, with 12 bases in between. This CDR3 is 14 amino acids long.

J is TRBJ2-7 and V is TRBV3-1 (or the pseudogene TRBV3-2), with TRBD1 matching over 9 bases. V shed 4 bases and J 4 bases; nucleotides not matched to a gene: 5. Germline CDR1 is LGHDT and CDR2 is YNNKEL (reference sequence). This CDR3 comprises 14 residues. The CDR3 is CASSLGQGPYEQYF. The CDR3 region has the DNA TGTGCCAGCAGCCTGGGACAGGGACCTTACGAGCAGTACTTC.